The clone carrying this T cell receptor (beta chain) was found many times. Its matching antigen is unknown. A 10-nucleotide random UMI tagged transcripts in template-switch 5'RACE cDNA synthesis. One entry per CDR3 protein, called by TCRdb with MiXCR from the 5' RACE reads. The sample lists roughly 100,000 distinct CDR3 sequences, 3.5% seen once, with 2.9% in the top ten. The CDR3 extends over 16 amino acids. The germline V gene encodes CDR1 SEHNR and CDR2 FQNEAQ (reference sequence). Between the trimmed V and J ends, which lost 3 bases and 4 bases, there was a span of 18 bases. Libraries used 2 million unsorted PBMCs kept frozen in RNAlater. The data stem from a study of neurological immune-mediated disorders. Findings and caveats of the study: Multiple sclerosis patients had less TCR clonal expansion than even healthy controls, unlike HTLV-1-associated myelopathy.

The clonotype originates from a woman between 50 and 59 years old with multiple sclerosis. Specimen: PBMCs. The chain joins TRBV7-9 to TRBJ2-5, with D perhaps being TRBD1 or TRBD2 (5 bases each). The CDR3 loop reads CASSLSPLGRRETQYF. CDR3 sequence (DNA): TGTGCCAGCAGCTTGTCACCCCTGGGACGAAGAGAGACCCAGTACTTC.